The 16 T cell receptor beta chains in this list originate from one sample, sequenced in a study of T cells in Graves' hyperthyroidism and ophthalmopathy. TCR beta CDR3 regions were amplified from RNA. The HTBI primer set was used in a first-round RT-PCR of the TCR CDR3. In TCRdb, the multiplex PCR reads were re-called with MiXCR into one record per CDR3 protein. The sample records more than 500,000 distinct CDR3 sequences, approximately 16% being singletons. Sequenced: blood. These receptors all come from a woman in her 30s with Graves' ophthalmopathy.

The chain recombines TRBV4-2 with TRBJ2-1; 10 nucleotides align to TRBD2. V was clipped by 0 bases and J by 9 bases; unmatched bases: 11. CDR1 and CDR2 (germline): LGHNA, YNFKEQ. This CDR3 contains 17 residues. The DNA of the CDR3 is TGTGCCAGCAGCCAAGAGAGGCCTAGCGGGAGTACGGGTGAGCAGTTCTTC. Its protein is CASSQERPSGSTGEQFF.

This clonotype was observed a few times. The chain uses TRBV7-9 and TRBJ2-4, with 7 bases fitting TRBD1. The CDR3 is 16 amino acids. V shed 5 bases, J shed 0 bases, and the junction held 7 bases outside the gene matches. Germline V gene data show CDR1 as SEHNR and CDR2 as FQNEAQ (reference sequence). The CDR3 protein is CASSRNRGLAKNIQYF. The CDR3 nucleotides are TGTGCCAGCAGCCGAAACAGGGGCCTAGCCAAAAACATTCAGTACTTC.

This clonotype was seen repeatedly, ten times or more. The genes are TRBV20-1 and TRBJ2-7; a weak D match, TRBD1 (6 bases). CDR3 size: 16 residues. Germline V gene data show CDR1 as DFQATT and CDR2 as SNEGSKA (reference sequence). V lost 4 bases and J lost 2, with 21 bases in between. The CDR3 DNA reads TGCAGTGCTATATTGGACAGAAAGCTTTTAACCTACGAGCAGTACTTC. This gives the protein CSAILDRKLLTYEQYF.

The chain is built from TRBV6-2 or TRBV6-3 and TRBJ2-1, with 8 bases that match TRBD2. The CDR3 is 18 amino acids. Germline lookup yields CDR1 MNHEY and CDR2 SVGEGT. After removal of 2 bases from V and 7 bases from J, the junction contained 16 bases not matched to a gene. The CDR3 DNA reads TGTGCCAGCAGTTACCACGAGCCGTTTAGCGGGATTTCGAATGAGCAGTTCTTC. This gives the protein CASSYHEPFSGISNEQFF.

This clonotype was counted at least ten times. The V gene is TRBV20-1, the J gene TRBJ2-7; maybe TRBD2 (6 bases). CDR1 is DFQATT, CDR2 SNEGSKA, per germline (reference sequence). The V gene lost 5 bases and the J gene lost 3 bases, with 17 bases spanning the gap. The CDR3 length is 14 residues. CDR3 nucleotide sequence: TGCAGTGCTGTCCCCTATGGGGGAGGCTACGAGCAGTACTTC. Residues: CSAVPYGGGYEQYF.

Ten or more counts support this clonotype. In nucleotides, the CDR3 is TGTGCCAGCAGTGAAGCGCTTTTGGGACGTGCCGGGGAGCTGTTTTTT. It encodes CASSEALLGRAGELFF. The chain recombines TRBV6-1 with TRBJ2-2; D tentatively reads TRBD1 or TRBD2 (5 bases each). This CDR3 comprises 16 residues. Germline CDR1 is MNHNS and CDR2 is SASEGT. The V end was cut by 0 bases, the J end by 6 bases, with 14 bases between.

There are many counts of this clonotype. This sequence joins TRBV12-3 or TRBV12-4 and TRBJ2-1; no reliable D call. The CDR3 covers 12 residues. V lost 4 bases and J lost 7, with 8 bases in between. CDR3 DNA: TGTGCCAGCAGTTCAATGCTTAATGAGCAGTTCTTC. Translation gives CASSSMLNEQFF.

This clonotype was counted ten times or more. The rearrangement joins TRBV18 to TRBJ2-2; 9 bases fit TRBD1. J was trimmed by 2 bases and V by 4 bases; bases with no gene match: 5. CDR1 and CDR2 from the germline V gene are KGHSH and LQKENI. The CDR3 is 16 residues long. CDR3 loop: CASSQRDRVNTGELFF. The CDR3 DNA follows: TGTGCCAGCTCACAACGGGACAGGGTCAACACCGGGGAGCTGTTTTTT.

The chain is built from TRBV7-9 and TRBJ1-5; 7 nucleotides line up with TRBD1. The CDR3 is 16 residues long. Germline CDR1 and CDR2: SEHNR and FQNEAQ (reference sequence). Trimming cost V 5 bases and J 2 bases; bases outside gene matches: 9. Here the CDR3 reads CASSEQGSLRNQPQHF. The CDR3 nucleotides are TGTGCCAGCAGCGAACAGGGGTCCCTTCGCAATCAGCCCCAGCATTTT.

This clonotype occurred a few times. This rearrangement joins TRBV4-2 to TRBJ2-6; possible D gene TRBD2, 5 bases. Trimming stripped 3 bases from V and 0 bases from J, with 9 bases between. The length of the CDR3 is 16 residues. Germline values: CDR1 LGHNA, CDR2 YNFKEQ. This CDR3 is CASSQRESSGANVLTF. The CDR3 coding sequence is TGTGCCAGCAGCCAGAGGGAGAGCTCTGGGGCCAACGTCCTGACTTTC.

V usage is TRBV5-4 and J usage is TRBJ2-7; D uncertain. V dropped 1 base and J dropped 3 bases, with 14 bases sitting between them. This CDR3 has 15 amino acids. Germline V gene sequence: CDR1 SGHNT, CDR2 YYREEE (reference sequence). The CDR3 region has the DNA TGTGCCAGCAGCTTGTGGGCTGGCAGTAACTACGAGCAGTACTTC. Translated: CASSLWAGSNYEQYF.

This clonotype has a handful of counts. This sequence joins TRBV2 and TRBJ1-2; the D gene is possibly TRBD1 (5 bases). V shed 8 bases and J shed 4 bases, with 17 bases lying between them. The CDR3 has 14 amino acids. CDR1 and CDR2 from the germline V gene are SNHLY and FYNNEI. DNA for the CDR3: TGTGCCAGCCTGGGGCAGGTCTCGCGCTATGGCTACACCTTC. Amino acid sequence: CASLGQVSRYGYTF.

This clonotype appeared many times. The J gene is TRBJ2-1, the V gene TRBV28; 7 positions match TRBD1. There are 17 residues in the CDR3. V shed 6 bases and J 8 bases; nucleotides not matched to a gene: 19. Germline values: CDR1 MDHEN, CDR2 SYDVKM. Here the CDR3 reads CASRTGTVIPIWDEQFF. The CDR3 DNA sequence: TGTGCCAGCAGAACCGGGACAGTAATCCCGATATGGGATGAGCAGTTCTTC.

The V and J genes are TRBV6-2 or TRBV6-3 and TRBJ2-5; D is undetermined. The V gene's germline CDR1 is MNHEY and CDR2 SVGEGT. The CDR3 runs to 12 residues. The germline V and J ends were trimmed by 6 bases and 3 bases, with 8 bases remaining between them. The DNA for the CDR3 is TGTGCCAGCAGGAGCTTAAAAGAGACCCAGTACTTC. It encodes CASRSLKETQYF.

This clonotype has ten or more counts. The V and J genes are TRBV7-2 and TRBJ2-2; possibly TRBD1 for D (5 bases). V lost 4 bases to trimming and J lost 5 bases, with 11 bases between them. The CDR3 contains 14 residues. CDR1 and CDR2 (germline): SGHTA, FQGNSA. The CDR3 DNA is TGTGCCAGCAGCTCATACAGGTGGACCGGGGAGCTGTTTTTT. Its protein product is CASSSYRWTGELFF. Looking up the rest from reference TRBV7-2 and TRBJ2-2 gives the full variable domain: GAGVSQSPSNKVTEKGKDVELRCDPISGHTALYWYRQSLGQGLEFLIYFQGNSAPDKSGLPSDRFSAERTGGSVSTLTIQRTQQEDSAVYLCASSSYRWTGELFFGEGSRLTVL.

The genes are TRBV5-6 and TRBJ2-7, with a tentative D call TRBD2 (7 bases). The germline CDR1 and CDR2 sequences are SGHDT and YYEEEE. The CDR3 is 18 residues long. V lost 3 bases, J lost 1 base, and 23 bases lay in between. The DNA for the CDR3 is TGTGCCAGCAGCTCGGCCTGGGGGGGTGGACAGTTGTCCTACGAGCAGTACTTC. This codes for CASSSAWGGGQLSYEQYF.